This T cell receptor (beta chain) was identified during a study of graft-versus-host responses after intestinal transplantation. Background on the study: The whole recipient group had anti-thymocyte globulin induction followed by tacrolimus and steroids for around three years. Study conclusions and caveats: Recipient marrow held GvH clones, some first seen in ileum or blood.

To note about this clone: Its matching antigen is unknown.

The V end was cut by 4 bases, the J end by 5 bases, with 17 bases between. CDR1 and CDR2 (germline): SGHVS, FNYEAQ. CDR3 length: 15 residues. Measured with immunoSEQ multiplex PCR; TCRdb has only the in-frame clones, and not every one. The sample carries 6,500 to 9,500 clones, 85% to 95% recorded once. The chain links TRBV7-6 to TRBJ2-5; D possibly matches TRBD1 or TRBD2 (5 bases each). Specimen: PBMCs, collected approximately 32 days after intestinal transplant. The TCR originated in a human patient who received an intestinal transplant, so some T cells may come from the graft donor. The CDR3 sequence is CASSYRAGWGETQYF. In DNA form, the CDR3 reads TGTGCCAGCAGCTATAGGGCAGGATGGGGGGAGACCCAGTACTTC. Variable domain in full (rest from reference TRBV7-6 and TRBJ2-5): GAGVSQSPRYKVTKRGQDVALRCDPISGHVSLYWYRQALGQGPEFLTYFNYEAQQDKSGLPNDRFSAERPEGSISTLTIQRTEQRDSAMYRCASSYRAGWGETQYFGPGTRLLVL.